This entry features one T cell receptor beta chain sequence. TCRdb's copy holds only in-frame clones and misses some; the assay was immunoSEQ multiplex PCR. Altogether over 200,000 clones are present, nearly 90% being singletons, with the ten largest covering around 15%. This entry is derived from a study of blood T cell repertoires in COVID-19. Study details: Nucleic acid was either cDNA or gDNA, and it came from T cells, B-cell-depleted T cells, or PBMCs.

Within the 2 weeks before study entry, each person in the exposed group met a COVID-19 case. CDR3 length equals 15 residues. Trimming cost V 5 bases and J 0 bases, with 12 bases left between them. The germline V gene encodes CDR1 SGHDT and CDR2 YYEEEE. The chain has TRBV5-6 and TRBJ1-3, with D possibly matching TRBD1 (5 bases). The specimen sequenced was PBMCs or T cells enriched from blood (not recorded which). The receptor was isolated from a man aged 25 to 40 who had been exposed to COVID-19. The CDR3 loop is CASRPQGRSGNTIYF. In nucleotides, the CDR3 is TGTGCCAGCAGACCTCAGGGCCGCTCTGGAAACACCATATATTTT. Based on the CDR3 plus reference TRBV5-6 and TRBJ1-3, the full variable domain is DAGVTQSPTHLIKTRGQQVTLRCSPKSGHDTVSWYQQALGQGPQFIFQYYEEEERQRGNFPDRFSGHQFPNYSSELNVNALLLGDSALYLCASRPQGRSGNTIYFGEGSWLTVV.